This T cell receptor beta chain was found in a study of OX40 agonist ivuxolimab in advanced cancers. For the study at large: Patients' therapy was ivuxolimab, an antibody that acts as an agonist of OX40 (CD134). In three patients, partial responses were observed, one with hepatocellular carcinoma and two with cutaneous melanoma.

Germline V CDR1 and CDR2: KGHSH, LQKENI. V lost 3 bases, J lost 4 bases, and 9 bases stayed unmatched. This CDR3 is built from 16 residues. Findings and caveats of the study: Those patients achieving a partial response at 0.1-3.0 mg/kg showed among the lowest clonal expansion.

About this clone itself: Its antigen is undetermined.

Here immunoSEQ multiplex PCR was the method, and the copy in TCRdb shows in-frame clones only, minus some. Found here are over 55,000 clones, around 86% of them singletons; the top ten hold approximately 4%. The TCR comes from an adult with an advanced solid tumor such as melanoma, head and neck, liver or kidney cancer. This material consisted of CD4+ or CD8+ T cells sorted from blood, taken in a trial of the OX40 agonist ivuxolimab. This chain uses TRBV18 with TRBJ1-5; 7 bases line up with TRBD1. The CDR3 DNA follows: TGTGCCAGCTCACCTTCCATCAGGGGGGTGAATCAGCCCCAGCATTTT. Its translation is CASSPSIRGVNQPQHF. The whole variable domain, filled in from reference TRBV18 and TRBJ1-5, reads NAGVMQNPRHLVRRRGQEARLRCSPMKGHSHVYWYRQLPEEGLKFMVYLQKENIIDESGMPKERFSAEFPKEGPSILRIQQVVRGDSAAYFCASSPSIRGVNQPQHFGDGTRLSIL.